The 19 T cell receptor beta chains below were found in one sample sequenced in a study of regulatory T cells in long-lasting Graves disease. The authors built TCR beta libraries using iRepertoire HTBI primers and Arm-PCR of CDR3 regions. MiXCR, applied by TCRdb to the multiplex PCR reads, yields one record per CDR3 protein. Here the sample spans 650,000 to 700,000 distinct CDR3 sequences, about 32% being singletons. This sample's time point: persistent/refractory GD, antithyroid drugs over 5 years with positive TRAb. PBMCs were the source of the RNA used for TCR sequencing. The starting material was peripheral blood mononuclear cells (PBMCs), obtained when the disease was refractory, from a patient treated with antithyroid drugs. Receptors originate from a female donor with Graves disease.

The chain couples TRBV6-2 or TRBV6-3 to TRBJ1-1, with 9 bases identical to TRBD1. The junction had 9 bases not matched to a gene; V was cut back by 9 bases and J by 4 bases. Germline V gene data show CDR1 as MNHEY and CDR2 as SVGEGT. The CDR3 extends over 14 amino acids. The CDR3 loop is CASGQGLQITEAFF. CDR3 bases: TGTGCCAGTGGACAGGGGCTCCAGATCACTGAAGCTTTCTTT.

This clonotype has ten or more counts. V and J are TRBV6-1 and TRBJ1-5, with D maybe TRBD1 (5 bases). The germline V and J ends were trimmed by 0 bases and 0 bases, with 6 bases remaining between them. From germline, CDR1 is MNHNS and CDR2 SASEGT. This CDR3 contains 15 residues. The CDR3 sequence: CASSEAGVSNQPQHF. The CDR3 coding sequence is TGTGCCAGCAGTGAAGCAGGGGTTAGCAATCAGCCCCAGCATTTT.

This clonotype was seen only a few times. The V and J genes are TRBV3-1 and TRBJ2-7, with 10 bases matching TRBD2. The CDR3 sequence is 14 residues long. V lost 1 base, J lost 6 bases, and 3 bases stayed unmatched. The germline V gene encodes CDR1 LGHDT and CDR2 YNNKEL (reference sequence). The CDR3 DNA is TGTGCCAGCAGCCAAGGCACTAGCGGGGCCGAGCAGTACTTC. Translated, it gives CASSQGTSGAEQYF.

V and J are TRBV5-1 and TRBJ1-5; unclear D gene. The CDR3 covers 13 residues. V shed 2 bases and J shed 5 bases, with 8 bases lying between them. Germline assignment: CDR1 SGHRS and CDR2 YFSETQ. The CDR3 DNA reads TGCGCCAGCAGCTTCTCAACTGATCAGCCCCAGCATTTT. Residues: CASSFSTDQPQHF.

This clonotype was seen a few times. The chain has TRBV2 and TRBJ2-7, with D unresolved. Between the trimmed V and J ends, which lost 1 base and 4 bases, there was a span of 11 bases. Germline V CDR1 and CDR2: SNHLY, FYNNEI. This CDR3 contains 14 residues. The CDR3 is CASSEGVGKYEQYF. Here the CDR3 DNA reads TGTGCCAGCAGTGAAGGGGTAGGGAAATACGAGCAGTACTTC.

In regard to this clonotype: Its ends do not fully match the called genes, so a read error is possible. The CDR3 sequence: CGVMGLAGAYEQYF. The CDR3 bases are TGCGGCGTTATGGGACTAGCGGGAGCCTACGAGCAGTACTTC. The chain is built from TRBV29-1 and TRBJ2-7; TRBD2 agrees at 14 bases. Germline V lookup: CDR1 SQVTM, CDR2 ANQGSEA. This CDR3 region has 14 residues.

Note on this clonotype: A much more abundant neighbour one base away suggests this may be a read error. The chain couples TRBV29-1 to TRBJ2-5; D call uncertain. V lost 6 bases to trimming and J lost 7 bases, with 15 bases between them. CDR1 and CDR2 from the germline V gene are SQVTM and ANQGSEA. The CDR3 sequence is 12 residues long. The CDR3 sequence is CSVTTRWGTQYF. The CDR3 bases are TGCAGCGTAACCACAAGGTGGGGGACCCAGTACTTC. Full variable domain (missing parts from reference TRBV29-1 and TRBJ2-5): SAVISQKPSRDICQRGTSLTIQCQVDSQVTMMFWYRQQPGQSLTLIATANQGSEATYESGFVIDKFPISRPNLTFSTLTVSNMSPEDSSIYLCSVTTRWGTQYFGPGTRLLVL.

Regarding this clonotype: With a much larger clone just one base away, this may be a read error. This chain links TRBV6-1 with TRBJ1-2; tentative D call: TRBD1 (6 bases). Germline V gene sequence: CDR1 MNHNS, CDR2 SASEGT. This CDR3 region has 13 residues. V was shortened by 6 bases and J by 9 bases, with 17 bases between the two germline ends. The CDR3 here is CASRQQGPWSYTF. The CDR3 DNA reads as TGTGCCAGCAGGCAACAGGGCCCCTGGAGCTACACCTTC.

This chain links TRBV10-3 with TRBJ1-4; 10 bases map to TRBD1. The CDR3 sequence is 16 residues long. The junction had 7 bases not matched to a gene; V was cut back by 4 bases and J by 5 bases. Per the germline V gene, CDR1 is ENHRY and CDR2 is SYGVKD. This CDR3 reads CAISGLLGQGNEKLFF. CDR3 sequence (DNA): TGTGCCATCAGTGGCCTTTTGGGACAGGGGAATGAAAAACTGTTTTTT.

The CDR3 DNA is TGTGCCAGCAGATACCCTGTGGACACTGAAGCTTTCTTT. Its protein product is CASRYPVDTEAFF. J is TRBJ1-1 and V is TRBV6-5, with D uncertain. The CDR3 sequence is 13 residues long. The V gene's germline CDR1 is MNHEY and CDR2 SVGAGI. Between the trimmed V and J ends, which lost 6 bases and 3 bases, there was a span of 11 bases.

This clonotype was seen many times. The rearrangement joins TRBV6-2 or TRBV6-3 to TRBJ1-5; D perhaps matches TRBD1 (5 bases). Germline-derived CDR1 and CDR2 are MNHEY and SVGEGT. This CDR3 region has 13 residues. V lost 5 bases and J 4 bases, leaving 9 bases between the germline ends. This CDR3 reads CASSQGENQPQHF. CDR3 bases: TGTGCCAGCAGTCAGGGAGAAAATCAGCCCCAGCATTTT.

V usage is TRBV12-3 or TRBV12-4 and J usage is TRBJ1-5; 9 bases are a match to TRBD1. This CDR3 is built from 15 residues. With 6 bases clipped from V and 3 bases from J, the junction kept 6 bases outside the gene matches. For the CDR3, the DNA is TGTGCCAGCAGCCCAAACAGGGGGCCCAATCAGCCCCAGCATTTT. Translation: CASSPNRGPNQPQHF.

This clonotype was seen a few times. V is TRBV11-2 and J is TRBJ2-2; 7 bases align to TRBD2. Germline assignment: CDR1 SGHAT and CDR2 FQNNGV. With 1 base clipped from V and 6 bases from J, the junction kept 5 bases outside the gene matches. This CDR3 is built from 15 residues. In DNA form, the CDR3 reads TGTGCCAGCAGCTTAGTGGCGGGAGCCTCCGGGGAGCTGTTTTTT. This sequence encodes CASSLVAGASGELFF.

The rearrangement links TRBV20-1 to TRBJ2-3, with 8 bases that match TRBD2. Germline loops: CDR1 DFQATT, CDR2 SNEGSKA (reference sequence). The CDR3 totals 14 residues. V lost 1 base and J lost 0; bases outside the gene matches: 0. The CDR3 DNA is TGCAGTGCTAGAGCTAGCGGGAGCACAGATACGCAGTATTTT. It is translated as CSARASGSTDTQYF.

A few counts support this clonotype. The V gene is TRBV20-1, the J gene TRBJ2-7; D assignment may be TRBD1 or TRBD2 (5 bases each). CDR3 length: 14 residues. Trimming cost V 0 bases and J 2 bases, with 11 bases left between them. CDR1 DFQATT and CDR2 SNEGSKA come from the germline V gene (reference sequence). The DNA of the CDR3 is TGCAGTGCTAGAGATTCACGGGACGCCTACGAGCAGTACTTC. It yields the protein CSARDSRDAYEQYF.

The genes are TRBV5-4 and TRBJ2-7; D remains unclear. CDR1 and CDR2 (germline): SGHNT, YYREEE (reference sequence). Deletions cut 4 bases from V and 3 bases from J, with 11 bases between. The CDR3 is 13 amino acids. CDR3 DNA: TGTGCCAGCAGCGCCCTCCCGGGCTACGAGCAGTACTTC. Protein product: CASSALPGYEQYF.

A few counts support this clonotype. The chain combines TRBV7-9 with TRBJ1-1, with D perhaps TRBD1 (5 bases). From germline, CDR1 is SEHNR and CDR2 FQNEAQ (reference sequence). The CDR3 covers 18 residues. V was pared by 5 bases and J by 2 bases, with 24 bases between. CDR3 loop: CASSPPVGGLDANTEAFF. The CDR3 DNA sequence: TGTGCCAGCAGCCCCCCCGTCGGGGGACTTGACGCTAACACTGAAGCTTTCTTT.

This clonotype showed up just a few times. CDR3 loop: CASSLGPGASGKETQYF. The CDR3 region has the DNA TGTGCCAGCAGCTTGGGCCCCGGGGCTAGCGGGAAAGAGACCCAGTACTTC. The chain links TRBV5-4 to TRBJ2-5; the match to TRBD2 covers 9 bases. Germline loops: CDR1 SGHNT, CDR2 YYREEE (reference sequence). With 0 bases clipped from V and 3 bases from J, the junction kept 9 bases outside the gene matches. This CDR3 is built from 17 residues. Using reference TRBV5-4 and TRBJ2-5 for the parts outside the CDR3, the full variable domain is ETGVTQSPTHLIKTRGQQVTLRCSSQSGHNTVSWYQQALGQGPQFIFQYYREEENGRGNFPPRFSGLQFPNYSSELNVNALELDDSALYLCASSLGPGASGKETQYFGPGTRLLVL.

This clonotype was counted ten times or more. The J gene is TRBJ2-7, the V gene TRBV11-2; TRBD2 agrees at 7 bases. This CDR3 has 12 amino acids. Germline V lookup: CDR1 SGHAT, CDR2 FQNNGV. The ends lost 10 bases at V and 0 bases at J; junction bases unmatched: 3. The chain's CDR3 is CATTGGSYEQYF. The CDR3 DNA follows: TGTGCCACCACGGGAGGCTCCTACGAGCAGTACTTC.